Presented here are 8 T cell receptor beta chains from one specimen sequenced in a study of blood T cell repertoires in COVID-19. Using immunoSEQ multiplex PCR, the repertoire was profiled, and TCRdb retains in-frame clones only, with some absent. Of about 190,000 clones listed, 85% to 90% are singletons. The specimen was peripheral blood. All receptors derive from a man aged 40-55 years with active or convalescent COVID-19.

Here the CDR3 DNA reads TGTGCCAGCAGGCTCAGCTGGGGACAGGAAGAGACCCAGTACTTC. Translated: CASRLSWGQEETQYF. The V gene is TRBV28, the J gene TRBJ2-5, with 8 positions matching TRBD1. In germline, CDR1 is MDHEN, CDR2 SYDVKM. V gave up 6 bases and J gave up 3 bases; unmatched junction bases: 9. The CDR3 is 15 amino acids.

The V gene is TRBV2, the J gene TRBJ1-1, with D possibly matching TRBD1 (6 bases). CDR3 length: 15 residues. Germline CDR1 is SNHLY and CDR2 is FYNNEI. Trimming pared 4 bases from V and 0 bases from J, leaving 12 bases between. The CDR3 loop is CASSVSGHLNTEAFF. The DNA for the CDR3 is TGTGCCAGCAGTGTCTCGGGACACTTGAACACTGAAGCTTTCTTT.

This clone was counted a few times. Other DNA sequences in the sample encode the same CDR3. V usage is TRBV5-1 and J usage is TRBJ1-6; 8 nucleotides align to TRBD1. The length of the CDR3 is 15 residues. Trimming cost V 1 base and J 10 bases; bases outside gene matches: 7. Per germline, CDR1 SGHRS and CDR2 YFSETQ. The CDR3 DNA reads TGCGCCAGCAGCTTGAAAGGACAGGGCGGATCACCCCTCCACTTT. Its translation: CASSLKGQGGSPLHF.

In the case of this clone: Mismatch with germline at one junction end may stem from a read error. The chain has TRBV7-7 and TRBJ1-3; D remains unclear. Germline CDR1 reads SSHAT; CDR2 reads FNYEAQ (reference sequence). The CDR3 loop spans 18 amino acids. The CDR3 DNA reads TGTGCTAGCAGCCCGAGGAAGGGTCTGAGGGACTCTGGAAACACCATATATTTT. Translation gives CASSPRKGLRDSGNTIYF.

The chain links TRBV5-1 to TRBJ1-4; TRBD1 is a possible D gene (5 bases). From germline, CDR1 is SGHRS and CDR2 YFSETQ. Trimming left V 0 bases short and J 5 bases short, with 11 bases between. This CDR3 is built from 15 residues. This chain's CDR3 is CASSLGFGGNEKLFF. The CDR3 DNA reads TGCGCCAGCAGCTTGGGATTCGGGGGAAATGAAAAACTGTTTTTT. The full variable domain, with the rest looked up from reference TRBV5-1 and TRBJ1-4, is KAGVTQTPRYLIKTRGQQVTLSCSPISGHRSVSWYQQTPGQGLQFLFEYFSETQRNKGNFPGRFSGRQFSNSRSEMNVSTLELGDSALYLCASSLGFGGNEKLFFGSGTQLSVL.

This chain connects TRBV19 to TRBJ1-5; D possibly corresponds to TRBD1 (6 bases). The V gene's germline CDR1 is LNHDA and CDR2 SQIVND (reference sequence). The CDR3 contains 13 residues. V was trimmed by 1 base and J by 5 bases, leaving 6 bases between them. CDR3 in DNA: TGTGCCAGTAGTATAGCAGGGGATCAGCCCCAGCATTTT. Encoded protein: CASSIAGDQPQHF.

The genes are TRBV3-1 (or the pseudogene TRBV3-2) and TRBJ2-1; weak D call: TRBD1 (5 bases). The germline CDR1 and CDR2 sequences are LGHDT and YNNKEL (reference sequence). CDR3 length: 17 residues. V lost 0 bases, J lost 6 bases, and 18 bases lay in between. This CDR3 is CASSQDSGSLQSNEQFF. The CDR3, as DNA: TGTGCCAGCAGCCAAGATTCAGGGTCCCTACAAAGCAATGAGCAGTTCTTC.

The chain uses TRBV7-2 and TRBJ1-2; no reliable D call. Trimming took 2 bases from V and 7 from J, leaving 14 bases between them. Germline V CDR1 and CDR2: SGHTA, FQGNSA. The CDR3 sequence is 14 residues long. As DNA, the CDR3 is TGTGCCAGCAGCTTACCAGGATCCTTTCTTGGCTACACCTTC. This encodes CASSLPGSFLGYTF.